This T cell receptor beta chain came from a study of regulatory T cells in long-lasting Graves disease listed by TCRdb under 2021. Some background on the complete study: Antithyroid drugs had been taken for less than 3 months by newly diagnosed Graves' disease patients. A total of around 35 samples were covered by TCR sequencing, comprising approximately 13 persistent and about 20 newly diagnosed Graves' disease patients. Persistent Graves' disease patients were compared with newly diagnosed Graves' disease patients by peripheral blood TCR sequencing and RNA sequencing. The study was registered as a clinical trial and conducted in China.

Overall study results and their limits: Compared with newly diagnosed patients, patients with persistent Graves' disease had lower TCR Shannon entropy and fewer highly expanded clones, which suggests clonal expansion. Peripheral blood alone was examined, since thyroid tissue, which constituted the primary lesion, could not be accessed. A larger number of public clonotypes was shared among persistent patients (approximately 3,000) than among newly diagnosed patients (around 870). Preferential use of TRBV28, TRBJ1-2 and TRBJ2-5 was observed in persistent disease, whereas TRBV20-1 and TRBJ2-1 were favored in newly diagnosed disease. As a limitation, the authors acknowledged that the small sample size may reduce accuracy. Sequencing and analysis were restricted to the TCR beta chain.

This clonotype was observed a few times. Its target antigen remains unknown. One end of the junction is discordant with germline, which a read error may explain. Taken with the paper, the label for time point translates to: newly diagnosed GD, antithyroid drugs for less than 3 months. RNA was extracted from PBMCs in TRIzol for both TCR sequencing and RNA sequencing. The diagnosis of Graves' disease followed American Thyroid Association guidelines. Recruitment of patients was carried out at an endocrinology department in Xi'an, China. From each patient, approximately 10 milliliters of peripheral blood was collected into an EDTA anticoagulant tube. PBMCs were isolated by Ficoll Paque Plus density gradient separation without further T cell sorting. An Agilent 2100 Bioanalyzer and agarose gel were used to check RNA quality, while a NanoDrop 2000 measured RNA concentration. The cysteine opens and the phenylalanine closes a CDR3 of 13 amino acids. Only the CDR3 region is kept as DNA, spanning 39 bases read in frame from base 1.

The library came from multiplex PCR. TCRdb names Illumina HiSeq 4000 as the instrument used. CDR3 regions were amplified by Arm-PCR with iRepertoire HTBI primers to construct TCR beta libraries. Gel purification was performed on PCR products prior to sequencing. The authors processed their data as follows. Gene usage analysis of CDR3 amino acid clonotypes used the 62 TRBV and 14 TRBJ segments found across samples. COPE and FqMerger were used to merge filtered high-quality paired reads into contigs. Contigs were aligned with BLAST to IMGT TRBV, TRBD and TRBJ reference genes, and CDR3 was defined per IMGT. Any clonotype with a frequency above 0.1% was counted as a highly expanded clone. Shannon entropy served as the measure of repertoire diversity, while the Gini coefficient captured V-J evenness. A clonotype found in more than one individual was treated as public. The public reads were reprocessed in TCRdb via fastp at Q25 and MiXCR, keeping in-frame beta chains. Records with the same CDR3 protein are collapsed into one entry carrying the most frequent genes and DNA. The authors' filters were not applied to this entry. Across this sample there are about 350,000 distinct CDR3 sequences, with around 17% seen only once. The ten largest clones add up to roughly 30% of the sample.

In addition, the sample was reused for a study of T cells in Graves' hyperthyroidism and ophthalmopathy. From the second report: Stable Graves' hyperthyroidism was defined as no progression to ophthalmopathy during 18 months of follow-up. Hyperthyroidism patients were aged 18 to 65 years and newly diagnosed, with disease duration of less than 2 months. Any patient with an uncontrolled infection, another autoimmune disease, pregnancy or lactation was excluded. Clinical symptoms, serum thyroxine and TRAb, thyroid ultrasound, and orbital computed tomography formed the basis for the diagnoses. For the first round of RT-PCR on the TCR CDR3, the HTBI primer set was used together with the Qiagen OneStep RT-PCR kit. Blood samples also contained most of the expanded thyroid clonotypes (frequency above 0.001), which suggests that blood repertoires may reflect thyroid immune responses. In cross-validation, a model built on a 13 V-J signature told ophthalmopathy apart from stable hyperthyroidism with roughly 87% sensitivity and around 81% specificity, and in testing the same model reached 80%/75%. In validation, the model predicted progression to ophthalmopathy a median of roughly 6.1 months before onset, with about 71% sensitivity and roughly 73% specificity. To identify TCR V-J signatures that set the groups apart, the researchers used a discovery cohort of 100 patients, made up of some 41 with Graves' ophthalmopathy and 57 with stable Graves' hyperthyroidism. Prospective prediction of ophthalmopathy was tested in an independent validation cohort of 18 to 20 hyperthyroidism patients and around 16 patients who later progressed to ophthalmopathy. The 85 to 100 discovery patients were randomly split 7:3 into training and test sets. The study also compared thyroid tissue and blood T-cell repertoires from about six Graves' hyperthyroidism patients. After blood sampling, hyperthyroidism patients were treated with methimazole at a starting dose of 30 mg daily, and ophthalmopathy patients were treated with high-dose intravenous methylprednisolone. Libraries were constructed in a second round of multiplex PCR, after which size selection and purification were carried out. Paired-end sequencing of the libraries was performed with 100 bp reads on an Illumina HiSeq2000. SOAPnuke was used to process the raw data, with reads discarded if the reads contained adapters or uncalled bases, had a mean Phred below 15, or lacked an exact constant-primer or identifier match. High-quality paired reads were merged using COPE v1.2.5, and each unique nucleotide sequence was defined as a clonotype. Clonotypes were aligned to IMGT TRBV, TRBD and TRBJ reference segments using MiTCR v1.1. The analysis was restricted to V-J combinations with a frequency above 0.0001, which together covered 99.2% of the repertoires. A TCS score was defined as the ratio of F50 (clonal expansion) to E x V (chaos), with BLOSUM62-based TCRdist applied between CDR3 peptides within each V-J. Welch's t-statistics and random forest reduced roughly 500 V-J features to 10 to 15, which were used in a naive Bayes classifier (R e1071). Sample size was not statistically predetermined, and investigators were not blinded to group allocation. TCR Vbeta CDR3 sequencing of some 140 peripheral blood samples (43 ophthalmopathy, roughly 72 hyperthyroidism and approximately 17 progressor patients) is reported in the paper.

Recombination linked TRBV12-3 or TRBV12-4 to TRBJ2-4, with TRBD1 matching 12 junction bases. The sequence was obtained from a middle-aged man with Graves disease. Donor details come from another sample of the same person, matched by shared clones. The sequencing here drew on peripheral blood mononuclear cells (PBMCs), taken at new diagnosis, from a patient treated with antithyroid drugs. CDR3 reads: CASTLGQGAPPFF. The DNA sequence is as follows: TGTGCCAGCACCCTGGGACAGGGGGCCCCCCCGTTCTTC.